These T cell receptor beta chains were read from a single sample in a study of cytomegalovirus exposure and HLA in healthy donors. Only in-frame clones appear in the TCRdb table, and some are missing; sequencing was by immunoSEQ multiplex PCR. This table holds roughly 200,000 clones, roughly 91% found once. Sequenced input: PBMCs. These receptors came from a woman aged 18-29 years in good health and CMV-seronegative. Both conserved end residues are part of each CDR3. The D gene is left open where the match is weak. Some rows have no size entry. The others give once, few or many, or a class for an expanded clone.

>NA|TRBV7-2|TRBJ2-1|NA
CASSLVQIYNEQFF
TGTGCCAGCAGCTTAGTCCAGATCTACAATGAGCAGTTCTTC
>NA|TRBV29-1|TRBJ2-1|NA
CSVVEVQGGNEQFF
TGCAGCGTTGTTGAAGTACAGGGTGGGAATGAGCAGTTCTTC
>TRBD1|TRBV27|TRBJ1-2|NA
CASTNRTGNYGYTF
TGTGCCAGCACCAACAGGACAGGGAACTATGGCTACACCTTC
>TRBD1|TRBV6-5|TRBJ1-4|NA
CASSYRLDRAREKLFF
TGTGCCAGCAGTTACCGCTTGGACAGGGCGCGTGAAAAACTGTTTTTT
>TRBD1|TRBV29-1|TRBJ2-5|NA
CSEWTGEETQYF
TGCAGCGAATGGACAGGGGAGGAGACCCAGTACTTC
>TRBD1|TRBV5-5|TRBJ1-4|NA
CASSLPQGVAEKLFF
TGTGCCAGCAGCCTACCACAGGGGGTCGCTGAAAAACTGTTTTTT
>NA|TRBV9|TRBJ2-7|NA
CASSVEGYEQYF
TGTGCCAGCAGCGTAGAGGGGTACGAGCAGTACTTC
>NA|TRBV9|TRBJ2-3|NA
CASSLSTGDTQYF
TGTGCCAGCAGCCTTAGTACGGGAGATACGCAGTATTTT
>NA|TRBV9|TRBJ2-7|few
CASSVRLGSEQYF
TGTGCCAGCAGCGTAAGACTAGGGAGCGAGCAGTACTTC
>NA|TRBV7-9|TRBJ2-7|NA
CSSSLGLMGHEQYF
TGTTCCAGCAGCTTGGGACTGATGGGGCACGAGCAGTACTTC
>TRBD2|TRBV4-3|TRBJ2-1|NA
CASSQDRPGLGDEQFF
TGCGCCAGCAGCCAAGATAGGCCGGGACTAGGTGATGAGCAGTTCTTC
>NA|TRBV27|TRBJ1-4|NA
CASSTGQRNEKLFF
TGTGCCAGCAGTACCGGACAGCGGAATGAAAAACTGTTTTTT
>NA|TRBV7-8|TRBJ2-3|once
CASSLGGGLGTDTQYF
TGTGCCAGCAGCTTAGGGGGGGGGCTTGGGACAGATACGCAGTATTTT
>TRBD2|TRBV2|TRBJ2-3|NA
CASGLAGGTDTQYF
TGTGCCAGCGGACTAGCGGGAGGCACAGATACGCAGTATTTT
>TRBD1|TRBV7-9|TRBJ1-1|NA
CASSYGQVEGAFF
TGTGCCAGCAGCTATGGACAGGTAGAAGGAGCTTTCTTT
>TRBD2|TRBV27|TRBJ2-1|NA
CASSLNRPSGGLYEQFF
TGTGCCAGCAGTTTAAATAGGCCTAGCGGGGGGTTATATGAGCAGTTCTTC
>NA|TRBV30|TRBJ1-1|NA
CAWSGGGIDEAFF
TGTGCCTGGAGTGGTGGGGGGATCGATGAAGCTTTCTTT
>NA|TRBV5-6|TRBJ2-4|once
CASRPSVSLAKNIQYF
TGTGCCAGCAGGCCCTCGGTGTCTCTAGCCAAAAACATTCAGTACTTC
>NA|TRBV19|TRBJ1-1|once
CASKGTGTGETEAFF
TGTGCCAGTAAAGGCACAGGCACGGGGGAAACTGAAGCTTTCTTT
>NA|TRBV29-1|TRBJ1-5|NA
CSVETGGRQPQHF
TGCAGCGTTGAAACGGGGGGCCGGCAGCCCCAGCATTTT
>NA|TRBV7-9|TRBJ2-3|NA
CSGGGDTQYF
TGTTCCGGTGGGGGGGATACGCAGTATTTT
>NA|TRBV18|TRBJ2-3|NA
CASSPYHPPRATDTQYF
TGTGCCAGCTCACCTTACCACCCCCCTAGAGCCACAGATACGCAGTATTTT
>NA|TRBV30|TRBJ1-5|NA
CAWSSRGGLDQPQHF
TGTGCCTGGAGTTCCCGCGGGGGGCTCGATCAGCCCCAGCATTTT
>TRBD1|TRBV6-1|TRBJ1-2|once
CASSVGQGAYGYTF
TGTGCCAGCAGTGTCGGACAGGGGGCATATGGCTACACCTTC
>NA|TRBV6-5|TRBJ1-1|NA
CASSYGREAFF
TGTGCCAGCAGTTACGGCCGAGAAGCTTTCTTT
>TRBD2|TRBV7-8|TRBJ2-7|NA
CASSLLAGVLSYEQYF
TGTGCCAGCAGCTTATTAGCGGGGGTCCTCTCCTACGAGCAGTACTTC
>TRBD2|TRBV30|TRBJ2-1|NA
CAWATSGGGDEQFF
TGTGCCTGGGCAACTAGCGGGGGGGGAGATGAGCAGTTCTTC
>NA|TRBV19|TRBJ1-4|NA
CATPAGATNEKLFF
TGTGCCACCCCGGCAGGGGCAACTAATGAAAAACTGTTTTTT
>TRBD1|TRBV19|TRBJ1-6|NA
CASSKGQDYNSPLHF
TGTGCCAGTAGCAAGGGACAGGACTATAATTCACCCCTCCACTTT
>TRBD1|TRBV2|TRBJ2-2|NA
CASSEQGAVSGTGELFF
TGTGCCAGCAGTGAACAGGGGGCAGTGTCGGGCACCGGGGAGCTGTTTTTT
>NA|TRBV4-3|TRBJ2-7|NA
CASSQDFGREDEQYF
TGCGCCAGCAGCCAAGATTTCGGCAGGGAAGACGAGCAGTACTTC
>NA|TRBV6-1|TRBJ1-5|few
CASSISGERQPQHF
TGTGCCAGCAGTATATCAGGGGAACGGCAGCCCCAGCATTTT
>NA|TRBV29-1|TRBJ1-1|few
CSAMNTEAFF
TGCAGCGCCATGAACACTGAAGCTTTCTTT
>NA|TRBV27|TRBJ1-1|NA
CASNAGAGANTEAFF
TGTGCCAGCAACGCCGGCGCCGGAGCTAACACTGAAGCTTTCTTT
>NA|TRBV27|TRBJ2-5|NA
CASSPYGGTQYF
TGTGCCAGCAGTCCGTACGGGGGGACCCAGTACTTC
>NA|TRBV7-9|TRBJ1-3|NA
CASSLVGSLGDTIYF
TGTGCCAGCAGCTTAGTCGGCTCATTAGGGGACACCATATATTTT
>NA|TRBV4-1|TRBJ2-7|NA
CASSQDSGWQQYF
TGCGCCAGCAGCCAAGATTCGGGGTGGCAGCAGTACTTC
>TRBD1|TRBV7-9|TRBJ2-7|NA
CASSGYRGHEQYF
TGTGCCAGCAGCGGATACAGGGGCCACGAGCAGTACTTC